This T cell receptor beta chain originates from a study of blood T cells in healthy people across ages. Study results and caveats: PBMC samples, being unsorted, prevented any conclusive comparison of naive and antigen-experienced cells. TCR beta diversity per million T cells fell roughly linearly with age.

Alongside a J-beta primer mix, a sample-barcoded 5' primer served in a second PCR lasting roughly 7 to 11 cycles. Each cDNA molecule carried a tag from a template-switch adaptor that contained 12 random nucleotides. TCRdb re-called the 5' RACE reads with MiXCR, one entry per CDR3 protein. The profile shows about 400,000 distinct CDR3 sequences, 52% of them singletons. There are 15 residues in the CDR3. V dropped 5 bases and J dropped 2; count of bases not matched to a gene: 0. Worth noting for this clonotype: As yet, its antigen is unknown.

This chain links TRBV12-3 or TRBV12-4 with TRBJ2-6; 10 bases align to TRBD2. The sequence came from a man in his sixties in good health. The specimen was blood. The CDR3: CASSSGRAGANVLTF. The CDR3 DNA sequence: TGTGCCAGCAGTAGCGGGAGGGCTGGGGCCAACGTCCTGACTTTC.